This T cell receptor beta chain was identified during a study of shared clonotypes between healthy human individuals. The study, taken as a whole, reports: Naive CD4 clonotypes overlapped across a few donors at roughly 4.5%. Depth was large, yet rarefaction showed that sorted-subset sequencing was incomplete.

Selected positively for CCR7 and CD45RO-negative, naive CD8 cells excluded terminally differentiated effector memory CD45RA+ cells. Every contributor of samples was a Caucasian grown-up residing in Nashville, Tennessee. A remark on this clone: Antigen unknown.

Method: immunoSEQ multiplex PCR; TCRdb's copy keeps in-frame clones and lacks some. The table includes approximately 740,000 clones, 85% to 95% detected once. The ends lost 4 bases at V and 3 bases at J; junction bases unmatched: 6. The germline CDR1 and CDR2 sequences are WNHNN and SYGVQD (reference sequence). The CDR3 is 15 residues long. The genes are TRBV10-1 and TRBJ1-1; 9 bases are shared with TRBD1. What was sequenced was naive CD8+ T cells sorted from blood. The sequence derives from a man in his thirties or forties in good health. CDR3 nucleotide sequence: TGCGCCAGCAGTGCCTCCGGGACAGGGCACACTGAAGCTTTCTTT. It yields the protein CASSASGTGHTEAFF.